Below are 28 T cell receptor beta chains sequenced from a single sample in a study of T cell repertoires in cytomegalovirus infection (dated by TCRdb to about 2019). The sequencer was an Illumina HiSeq 1500. The raw public reads went through TCRdb reprocessing: fastp at Q25, MiXCR clone calling, in-frame beta chains kept. When rows share a CDR3 protein, they turn into one entry using the most common DNA and genes. The sample contains about 300,000 distinct CDR3 sequences, approximately 8.9% of them found a single time. The ten largest clones represent approximately 2.4% of the sample. The sequencing sample was made of PBMCs. Receptors originate from a human donor in good health (CMV status not recorded). Some clones in this sample may be carry-over from other donors' samples.

This clonotype showed up many times. The V and J genes are TRBV20-1 and TRBJ2-5; D not resolved. CDR3 length: 12 residues. V dropped 4 bases and J dropped 1 base, with 7 bases sitting between them. The germline gives CDR1 DFQATT, CDR2 SNEGSKA (reference sequence). The CDR3 spells CSATDGQETQYF. CDR3 nucleotides: TGCAGTGCTACCGACGGCCAAGAGACCCAGTACTTC.

There are a few counts of this clonotype. The chain recombines TRBV28 with TRBJ2-5; D might be TRBD1 or TRBD2, each matching 7 bases. CDR3 length: 17 residues. CDR1 is MDHEN, CDR2 SYDVKM, per germline. V shed 3 bases and J shed 0 bases, with 17 bases lying between them. CDR3 protein: CASSFQGRGPYQETQYF. CDR3 bases: TGTGCCAGCAGTTTTCAGGGGAGGGGGCCCTACCAAGAGACCCAGTACTTC.

This chain links TRBV29-1 with TRBJ2-7; TRBD1 agrees at 8 bases. After removal of 6 bases from V and 2 bases from J, the junction contained 9 bases not matched to a gene. Germline V gene sequence: CDR1 SQVTM, CDR2 ANQGSEA. This CDR3 has 14 residues. Here the CDR3 DNA reads TGCAGCGTGGCCGGGGGACAGGAAACCTACGAGCAGTACTTC. Its translation is CSVAGGQETYEQYF.

This clonotype occurred many times. The genes are TRBV28 and TRBJ2-6, with D unclear. V gave up 6 bases and J gave up 4 bases, with 10 bases separating them. Germline CDR1 reads MDHEN; CDR2 reads SYDVKM. The CDR3 totals 14 residues. Here the CDR3 DNA reads TGTGCCAGCAGAGAAGGAGCCGGGGCCAACGTCCTGACTTTC. Encoded protein: CASREGAGANVLTF.

The V gene is TRBV2, the J gene TRBJ1-2; 8 bases fit TRBD1. With V trimmed by 4 bases and J by 11 bases, 9 bases remained unmatched. From germline, CDR1 is SNHLY and CDR2 FYNNEI. The CDR3 loop spans 13 amino acids. The CDR3 nucleotides read TGTGCCAGCAGTGGACAGGGGTCTAACGGATACACCTTC. The encoded protein is CASSGQGSNGYTF.

This clonotype was seen at least ten times. V usage is TRBV7-9 and J usage is TRBJ2-2; 7 bases match TRBD1. V shed 2 bases and J 2 bases; nucleotides not matched to a gene: 5. Germline V CDR1 and CDR2: SEHNR, FQNEAQ (reference sequence). The CDR3 extends over 16 amino acids. The CDR3 DNA reads as TGTGCCAGCAGCTTAAGGGGGCGCCTAAACACCGGGGAGCTGTTTTTT. Residues: CASSLRGRLNTGELFF.

This clonotype was seen a few times. The rearrangement joins TRBV24-1 to TRBJ2-1; 7 bases are shared with TRBD2. Germline CDR1 and CDR2: KGHDR and SFDVKD. Trimming at V came to 1 base and at J to 0 bases, leaving 5 bases not matched to a gene. The CDR3 is 17 amino acids. CDR3 nucleotide sequence: TGTGCCACCAGTGATTTTGGGGGGGAAATCTCCTACAATGAGCAGTTCTTC. Its translation is CATSDFGGEISYNEQFF.

This clonotype was observed at least ten times. The rearrangement links TRBV29-1 to TRBJ2-3; 9 nucleotides align to TRBD2. The CDR3 is 14 amino acids. V dropped 6 bases and J dropped 1; count of bases not matched to a gene: 5. Germline values: CDR1 SQVTM, CDR2 ANQGSEA. CDR3 loop: CSVDSGGRTDTQYF. The CDR3 DNA follows: TGCAGCGTGGATAGCGGGGGACGCACAGATACGCAGTATTTT.

This clonotype has a count of ten or more. This chain joins TRBV7-2 and TRBJ2-7, with D maybe TRBD1 (5 bases). Per the germline V gene, CDR1 is SGHTA and CDR2 is FQGNSA. The CDR3 contains 17 residues. Trimming removed 1 base from V and 4 bases from J, with 20 bases in between. The CDR3 DNA reads as TGTGCCAGCAGCTTAGAATCGGGCAGTTTTGGGGCTTACGAGCAGTACTTC. Translated, it gives CASSLESGSFGAYEQYF. The whole variable domain, filled in from reference TRBV7-2 and TRBJ2-7, reads GAGVSQSPSNKVTEKGKDVELRCDPISGHTALYWYRQSLGQGLEFLIYFQGNSAPDKSGLPSDRFSAERTGGSVSTLTIQRTQQEDSAVYLCASSLESGSFGAYEQYFGPGTRLTVT.

This clonotype was counted at least ten times. The V and J genes are TRBV4-1 and TRBJ1-1, with 9 nucleotides matching TRBD1. After removal of 6 bases from V and 1 base from J, the junction contained 0 bases not matched to a gene. CDR1 and CDR2 (germline): MGHRA, YSYEKL. The CDR3 has 13 residues. Written as DNA, the CDR3 is TGCGCCAGCAGGGGACAGGGGAACACTGAAGCTTTCTTT. Amino acids: CASRGQGNTEAFF.

This clonotype was counted a few times. V usage is TRBV20-1 and J usage is TRBJ2-3; a weak D match, TRBD1 (5 bases). Germline V lookup: CDR1 DFQATT, CDR2 SNEGSKA (reference sequence). The V gene lost 5 bases and the J gene lost 2 bases, with 17 bases spanning the gap. CDR3 length: 15 residues. CDR3 in amino acids: CSALPQARPTDTQYF. CDR3 in DNA: TGCAGTGCTCTCCCACAGGCCCGACCCACAGATACGCAGTATTTT.

At least ten counts were recorded for this clonotype. The gene calls are TRBV20-1 and TRBJ2-7, with 8 nucleotides matching TRBD2. V was clipped by 6 bases and J by 2 bases; unmatched bases: 12. Germline V gene sequence: CDR1 DFQATT, CDR2 SNEGSKA (reference sequence). This CDR3 comprises 15 residues. The CDR3: CSAPGTSRGPYEQYF. CDR3 DNA sequence: TGCAGTGCGCCCGGGACTAGTAGAGGCCCCTACGAGCAGTACTTC.

Remarks on this clonotype: A much larger clone is a single base away; this may be a read error. Written as DNA, the CDR3 is TGCAGCGTTGAACCGGGAAGACCCAGAGAGACCCAGTACTTC. Translation gives CSVEPGRPRETQYF. The V and J genes are TRBV29-1 and TRBJ2-5; TRBD2 is a possible D gene (5 bases). CDR1 and CDR2 from the germline V gene are SQVTM and ANQGSEA. The length of the CDR3 is 14 residues. V lost 2 bases to trimming and J lost 4 bases, with 14 bases between them.

This clonotype was counted ten times or more. V is TRBV7-2 and J is TRBJ2-5; 9 bases map to TRBD1. CDR3 length: 14 amino acids. V lost 4 bases and J lost 7; bases outside the gene matches: 7. Germline CDR1 and CDR2: SGHTA and FQGNSA. The DNA for the CDR3 is TGTGCCAGCAGCTACGAGGGACAGGGTACGACCCAGTACTTC. This gives the protein CASSYEGQGTTQYF.

This clonotype was seen just once. The V gene is TRBV20-1, the J gene TRBJ1-1; the D gene is possibly TRBD1 (5 bases). Germline V gene sequence: CDR1 DFQATT, CDR2 SNEGSKA (reference sequence). V lost 0 bases and J lost 1, with 15 bases in between. CDR3 size: 16 residues. The CDR3 is CSARDAGPGSNTEAFF. Written as DNA, the CDR3 is TGCAGTGCTAGAGATGCGGGACCGGGGTCGAACACTGAAGCTTTCTTT.

This clonotype has ten or more counts. The chain carries TRBV5-4 and TRBJ2-3; 15 nucleotides line up with TRBD2. Germline V gene lookup returns CDR1 SGHNT and CDR2 YYREEE (reference sequence). The V gene end was trimmed by 4 bases and the J gene end by 5 bases; junction bases not matched to a gene: 2. The CDR3 runs to 15 residues. The CDR3 loop is CASSGGLAGGDTQYF. The CDR3 DNA follows: TGTGCCAGCAGCGGGGGACTAGCGGGAGGAGATACGCAGTATTTT.

This clonotype has a count of ten or more. This rearrangement joins TRBV28 to TRBJ2-7; 7 bases map to TRBD1. Germline trimming cut 2 bases from V and 5 bases from J; bases unmatched to any gene: 0. CDR1 is MDHEN, CDR2 SYDVKM, per germline. The CDR3 consists of 12 residues. CDR3 sequence: CASSLGTDEQYV. CDR3 bases: TGTGCCAGCAGTTTAGGGACAGACGAGCAGTACGTC.

In this sample, this clonotype turned up many times. In nucleotides, the CDR3 is TGTGCCAGCAGCCTTAGGGAGCAGGTTGAAGCTTTCTTT. Translation gives CASSLREQVEAFF. The chain couples TRBV7-2 to TRBJ1-1; D is uncertain. The CDR3 runs to 13 residues. Trimming cost V 5 bases and J 7 bases, with 14 bases left between them. CDR1 is SGHTA, CDR2 FQGNSA, per germline.

This chain joins TRBV4-1 and TRBJ2-5; TRBD2 matches 8 bases. With V trimmed by 4 bases and J by 7 bases, 14 bases remained unmatched. CDR3 length: 16 amino acids. The germline V gene has CDR1 MGHRA and CDR2 YSYEKL. In DNA form, the CDR3 reads TGCGCCAGCAGCCCTACAGTTGGGGGGGCGGGGGGGACCCAGTACTTC. Translated: CASSPTVGGAGGTQYF.

The chain couples TRBV15 to TRBJ2-2, with D maybe TRBD2 (7 bases). Per the germline V gene, CDR1 is LNHNV and CDR2 is YYDKDF (reference sequence). This CDR3 has 16 residues. With 0 bases removed from V and 7 bases from J, the gap between germline ends came to 15 bases. CDR3 sequence reads: CATSRDRGAVGGELFF. CDR3 DNA sequence: TGTGCCACCAGCAGAGATCGGGGGGCCGTAGGCGGGGAGCTGTTTTTT.

This clonotype occurred many times. The chain joins TRBV19 to TRBJ1-5, with a weak D call TRBD1 (5 bases). Per the germline V gene, CDR1 is LNHDA and CDR2 is SQIVND (reference sequence). The V end was cut by 3 bases, the J end by 2 bases, with 17 bases between. The length of the CDR3 is 17 residues. CDR3 loop: CASSIRRDAGGNQPQHF. As DNA, the CDR3 is TGTGCCAGTAGTATCCGACGGGACGCCGGGGGCAATCAGCCCCAGCATTTT.

This clonotype showed up many times. CDR3 region: CASSISSGGPSTQYF. CDR3 nucleotides: TGTGCCAGTAGTATCAGTAGCGGGGGGCCGTCTACGCAGTATTTT. The chain carries TRBV19 and TRBJ2-3, with TRBD2 matching 10 bases. The J segment lost 8 bases and the V segment lost 3 bases, leaving 8 bases of the junction unmatched. Germline V CDR1 and CDR2: LNHDA, SQIVND (reference sequence). This CDR3 comprises 15 residues.

V gene TRBV28 combines with J gene TRBJ2-6; the D is unclear. V shed 2 bases and J shed 0 bases, with 8 bases lying between them. CDR3 length: 16 residues. Germline CDR1 and CDR2: MDHEN and SYDVKM. The CDR3 protein is CASSLGLVSGANVLTF. CDR3 DNA: TGTGCCAGCAGTTTAGGTCTAGTCTCTGGGGCCAACGTCCTGACTTTC. Looking up the rest from reference TRBV28 and TRBJ2-6 gives the full variable domain: DVKVTQSSRYLVKRTGEKVFLECVQDMDHENMFWYRQDPGLGLRLIYFSYDVKMKEKGDIPEGYSVSREKKERFSLILESASTNQTSMYLCASSLGLVSGANVLTFGAGSRLTVL.

The rearrangement uses TRBV23-1 and TRBJ2-3, with D perhaps matching TRBD1 (6 bases). TRBV23-1 is placed among ORFs of uncertain function. There are 16 residues in the CDR3. V lost 6 bases to trimming and J lost 2 bases, with 18 bases between them. CDR3 nucleotides: TGCGCCAGCAGAACGGACAGTTCAGGGGACACAGATACGCAGTATTTT. Translating it yields CASRTDSSGDTDTQYF.

This clonotype has at least ten counts. The chain uses TRBV7-2 and TRBJ2-4; D might be TRBD1 or TRBD2, each matching 6 bases. The CDR3 sequence is 16 residues long. V lost 0 bases and J lost 2, with 11 bases in between. Per germline, CDR1 SGHTA and CDR2 FQGNSA. CDR3 region: CASSLAGGATKNIQYF. The CDR3 bases are TGTGCCAGCAGCTTAGCGGGGGGCGCGACCAAAAACATTCAGTACTTC.

This chain joins TRBV28 and TRBJ2-5, with 8 bases identical to TRBD1. Germline loops: CDR1 MDHEN, CDR2 SYDVKM. The CDR3 runs to 15 residues. V was clipped by 6 bases and J by 3 bases; unmatched bases: 9. CDR3 in amino acids: CASRAPGQGKETQYF. Here the CDR3 DNA reads TGTGCCAGCAGGGCCCCCGGACAGGGTAAAGAGACCCAGTACTTC.

This clonotype came up many times. V gene TRBV19 combines with J gene TRBJ2-7, with D possibly TRBD1 on 6 matching bases. This CDR3 has 15 amino acids. Germline assignment: CDR1 LNHDA and CDR2 SQIVND (reference sequence). Trimming took off 6 bases at V and 2 bases at J, with 17 bases between the two ends. The CDR3 DNA reads as TGTGCCAGTAGGGATAGGACAGAACTAACCTACGAGCAGTACTTC. Protein product: CASRDRTELTYEQYF.

This clonotype has a count of ten or more. V gene TRBV6-1 combines with J gene TRBJ2-1; TRBD1 agrees at 7 bases. This CDR3 region has 15 residues. The germline gives CDR1 MNHNS, CDR2 SASEGT. V lost 6 bases, J lost 0 bases, and 5 bases stayed unmatched. In DNA form, the CDR3 reads TGTGCCAGCAGGGGACAGCCGAGCTCCTACAATGAGCAGTTCTTC. Protein: CASRGQPSSYNEQFF.